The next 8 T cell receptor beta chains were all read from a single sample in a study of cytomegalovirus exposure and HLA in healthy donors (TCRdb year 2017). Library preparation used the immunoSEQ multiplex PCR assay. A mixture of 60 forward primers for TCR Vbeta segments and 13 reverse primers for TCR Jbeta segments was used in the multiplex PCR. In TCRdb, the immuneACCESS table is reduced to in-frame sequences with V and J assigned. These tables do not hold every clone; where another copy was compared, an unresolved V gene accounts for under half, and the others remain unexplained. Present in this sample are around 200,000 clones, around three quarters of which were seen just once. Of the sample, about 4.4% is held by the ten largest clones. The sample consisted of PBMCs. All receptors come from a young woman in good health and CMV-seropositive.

CDR3 protein: CASSLGILMGHEQYF. CDR3 sequence (DNA): TGTGCCAGCAGCTTAGGGATCCTCATGGGCCACGAGCAGTACTTC. The chain has TRBV11-3 and TRBJ2-7; D ambiguous. Germline CDR1 is SGHNT and CDR2 is YENEEA. The CDR3 extends over 15 amino acids. Between the trimmed V and J ends, which lost 1 base and 5 bases, there was a span of 15 bases.

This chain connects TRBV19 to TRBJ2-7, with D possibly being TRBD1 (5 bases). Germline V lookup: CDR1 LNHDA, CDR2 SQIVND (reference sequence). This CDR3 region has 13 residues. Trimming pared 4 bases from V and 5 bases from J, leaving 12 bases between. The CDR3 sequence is CASSKGREDEQYF. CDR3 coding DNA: TGTGCCAGTAGTAAAGGCAGGGAAGACGAGCAGTACTTC.

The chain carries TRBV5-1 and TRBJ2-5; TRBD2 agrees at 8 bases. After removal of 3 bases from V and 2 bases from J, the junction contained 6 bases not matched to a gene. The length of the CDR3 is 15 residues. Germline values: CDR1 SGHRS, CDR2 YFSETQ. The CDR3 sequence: CASSSVAGIQETQYF. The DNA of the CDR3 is TGCGCCAGCAGCTCCGTAGCGGGGATTCAAGAGACCCAGTACTTC.

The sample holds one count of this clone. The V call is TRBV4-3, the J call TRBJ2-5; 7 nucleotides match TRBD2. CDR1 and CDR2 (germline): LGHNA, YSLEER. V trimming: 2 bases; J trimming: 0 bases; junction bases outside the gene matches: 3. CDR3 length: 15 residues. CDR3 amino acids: CASSQSRGDQETQYF. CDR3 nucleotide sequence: TGCGCCAGCAGCCAATCACGGGGGGACCAAGAGACCCAGTACTTC.

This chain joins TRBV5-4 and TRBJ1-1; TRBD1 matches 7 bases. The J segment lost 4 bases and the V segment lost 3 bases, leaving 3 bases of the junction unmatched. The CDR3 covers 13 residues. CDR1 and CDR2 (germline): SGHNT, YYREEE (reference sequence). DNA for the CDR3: TGTGCCAGCAGCTGGGGACAGTTCACTGAAGCTTTCTTT. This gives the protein CASSWGQFTEAFF.

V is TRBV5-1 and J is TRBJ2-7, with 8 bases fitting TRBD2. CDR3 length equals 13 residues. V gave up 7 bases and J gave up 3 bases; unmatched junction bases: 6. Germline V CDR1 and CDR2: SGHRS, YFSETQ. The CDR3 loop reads CASGRSGSYEQYF. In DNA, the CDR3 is TGCGCCAGCGGGAGGAGCGGGAGCTACGAGCAGTACTTC.

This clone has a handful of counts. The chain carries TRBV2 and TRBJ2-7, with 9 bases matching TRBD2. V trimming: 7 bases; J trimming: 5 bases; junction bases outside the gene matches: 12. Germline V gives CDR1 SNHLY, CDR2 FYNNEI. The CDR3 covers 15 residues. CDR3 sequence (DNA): TGTGCCAGCAACCCCAGGGCGGGAGGGCCGAACGAGCAGTACTTC. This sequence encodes CASNPRAGGPNEQYF.

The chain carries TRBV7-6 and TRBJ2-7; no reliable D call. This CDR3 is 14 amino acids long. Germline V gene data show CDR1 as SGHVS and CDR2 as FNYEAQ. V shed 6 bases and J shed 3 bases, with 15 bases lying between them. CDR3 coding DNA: TGTGCCAGCAGGGCAGCCGGGTCGGACTACGAGCAGTACTTC. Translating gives CASRAAGSDYEQYF.